Below are 27 T cell receptor beta chains sequenced from a single sample in a study of shared clonotypes between healthy human individuals. Here immunoSEQ multiplex PCR was the method, and the copy in TCRdb shows in-frame clones only, minus some. In the table there are a few million clones, 85% to 95% of which are singletons. The material sequenced was naive CD4+ T cells from PBMCs. Subset: CD45RA+ positively selected. The receptors originated from a young man in good health. Some clones in this sample may be carry-over from other donors' samples.

The DNA of the CDR3 is TGTGCCAGCAGCCCCGTTGGGGGGAACTATGGCTACACCTTC. This translates into CASSPVGGNYGYTF. The chain couples TRBV9 to TRBJ1-2; D may be TRBD1 (5 bases). Germline lookup yields CDR1 SGDLS and CDR2 YYNGEE. The CDR3 runs 14 residues. V dropped 4 bases and J dropped 2 bases, with 12 bases sitting between them.

This chain joins TRBV4-1 and TRBJ2-7; the D gene is possibly TRBD1 (5 bases). Looked up from germline, CDR1 is MGHRA and CDR2 is YSYEKL. Trimming took 0 bases from V and 1 from J, leaving 10 bases between them. There are 15 residues in the CDR3. CDR3 nucleotides: TGCGCCAGCAGCCAAGACACAGGACGGTCCTACGAGCAGTACTTC. Its translation: CASSQDTGRSYEQYF.

This clone was detected once. V and J are TRBV11-3 and TRBJ2-5; 13 nucleotides line up with TRBD2. The CDR3 covers 15 residues. With 5 bases clipped from V and 5 bases from J, the junction kept 5 bases outside the gene matches. Germline CDR1 and CDR2: SGHNT and YENEEA. CDR3 sequence reads: CASSTGLAGAETQYF. The CDR3 DNA sequence: TGTGCCAGCAGCACAGGACTAGCGGGAGCGGAGACCCAGTACTTC.

The rearrangement joins TRBV19 to TRBJ2-7; D gene ambiguous. V was cut by 5 bases and J by 3 bases, with 8 bases left in between. The CDR3 sequence is 12 residues long. Germline values: CDR1 LNHDA, CDR2 SQIVND (reference sequence). The CDR3 region has the DNA TGTGCCAGTAGTTCCCGCAGCTACGAGCAGTACTTC. Translated, it gives CASSSRSYEQYF. The full variable domain, completed using reference TRBV19 and TRBJ2-7, is DGGITQSPKYLFRKEGQNVTLSCEQNLNHDAMYWYRQDPGQGLRLIYYSQIVNDFQKGDIAEGYSVSREKKESFPLTVTSAQKNPTAFYLCASSSRSYEQYFGPGTRLTVT.

J is TRBJ2-1 and V is TRBV14, with 14 bases aligning to TRBD2. This CDR3 is 17 amino acids long. V shed 3 bases, J shed 10 bases, and the junction held 11 bases outside the gene matches. Germline CDR1 SGHDN, CDR2 FVKESK. CDR3 nucleotides: TGTGCCAGCAGCCAGTCCGGGACTAGCGGGAGTCTGGGGGAGCAGTTCTTC. Translating gives CASSQSGTSGSLGEQFF.

The chain's CDR3 is CASSLEPTNEKLFF. CDR3 DNA sequence: TGTGCCAGCAGCTTAGAACCAACTAATGAAAAACTGTTTTTT. The chain employs TRBV7-6 and TRBJ1-4, with no clear D. Germline V lookup: CDR1 SGHVS, CDR2 FNYEAQ. Trimming pared 1 base from V and 0 bases from J, leaving 3 bases between. The CDR3 extends over 14 amino acids.

The chain recombines TRBV15 with TRBJ2-2, with 10 bases aligning to TRBD2. The CDR3 is 17 amino acids. The V gene's germline CDR1 is LNHNV and CDR2 YYDKDF (reference sequence). Trimming removed 4 bases from V and 4 bases from J; junction bases left unmatched: 9. The CDR3 sequence: CATSKPWGLASTGELFF. As DNA, the CDR3 is TGTGCCACCAGCAAACCCTGGGGACTAGCGTCCACCGGGGAGCTGTTTTTT.

The count of this clone is one. The chain is built from TRBV28 and TRBJ2-7; no clear D gene. The germline V and J ends were trimmed by 5 bases and 7 bases, with 18 bases remaining between them. This CDR3 contains 14 residues. CDR1 is MDHEN, CDR2 SYDVKM, per germline. CDR3 in DNA: TGTGCCAGCAGTAAACCCTCGCACCGAGAGGAGCAGTACTTC. Its translation is CASSKPSHREEQYF.

The table lists this clone with a count of one. The chain uses TRBV19 and TRBJ1-2; D is uncertain. V lost 4 bases, J lost 2 bases, and 8 bases lay in between. Looked up from germline, CDR1 is LNHDA and CDR2 is SQIVND (reference sequence). The length of the CDR3 is 13 residues. The CDR3 is CASSTAVNYGYTF. Written as DNA, the CDR3 is TGTGCCAGTAGTACCGCGGTCAACTATGGCTACACCTTC.

This clone was counted only a few times. The J gene is TRBJ1-1, the V gene TRBV4-1; D ambiguous. Germline CDR1 is MGHRA and CDR2 is YSYEKL. Trimming removed 1 base at V and 10 bases at J, with 16 bases between. This CDR3 contains 14 residues. This CDR3 is CASSQVVIFYGAFF. CDR3 DNA: TGCGCCAGCAGCCAAGTAGTAATCTTTTATGGAGCTTTCTTT.

The chain has TRBV2 and TRBJ2-1, with 10 bases that match TRBD2. The CDR3 extends over 14 amino acids. Germline CDR1 is SNHLY and CDR2 is FYNNEI. The ends lost 2 bases at V and 9 bases at J; junction bases unmatched: 4. The DNA for the CDR3 is TGTGCCAGCAGTGAATGGACTAGCGGCCGTGAGCAGTTCTTC. This gives the protein CASSEWTSGREQFF.

The chain recombines TRBV7-8 with TRBJ2-1, with 8 nucleotides matching TRBD1. Germline V gene data show CDR1 as SGHVS and CDR2 as FQNEAQ. V shed 5 bases, J shed 5 bases, and the junction held 20 bases outside the gene matches. The CDR3 loop spans 19 amino acids. The CDR3 bases are TGTGCCAGCAGCCACCCACCTGGGCTCCTGGACAGGGACCACAATGAGCAGTTCTTC. Protein: CASSHPPGLLDRDHNEQFF.

The chain recombines TRBV7-3 with TRBJ2-3; 7 bases agree with TRBD2. The V and J ends lost 2 bases and 4 bases, in that order; junction bases with no gene match: 9. Germline-derived CDR1 and CDR2 are SGHTA and FQGTGA. This CDR3 is 16 amino acids long. CDR3 sequence: CASSLGANRGADTQYF. CDR3 DNA: TGTGCCAGCAGCTTAGGGGCAAACCGGGGGGCAGATACGCAGTATTTT.

V gene TRBV29-1 combines with J gene TRBJ1-2; 9 bases are shared with TRBD1. The CDR3 is 13 residues long. J gave up 2 bases and V 4 bases, and 2 bases lay outside the gene matches. CDR1 is SQVTM and CDR2 is ANQGSEA in the germline V gene. The CDR3 DNA reads TGCAGCGTTGGGGGACAGGGAAACTATGGCTACACCTTC. Translated: CSVGGQGNYGYTF. The whole variable domain, remainder taken from reference TRBV29-1 and TRBJ1-2, is SAVISQKPSRDICQRGTSLTIQCQVDSQVTMMFWYRQQPGQSLTLIATANQGSEATYESGFVIDKFPISRPNLTFSTLTVSNMSPEDSSIYLCSVGGQGNYGYTFGSGTRLTVV.

This clone has only a few counts. The V and J genes are TRBV28 and TRBJ1-1, with D unresolved. Per the germline V gene, CDR1 is MDHEN and CDR2 is SYDVKM. The CDR3 runs to 10 residues. V shed 10 bases and J shed 12 bases, with 15 bases lying between them. The CDR3 DNA reads as TGTGCCACCACCCGGGGTTGGCCTTTCTTT. This encodes CATTRGWPFF. Combining the CDR3 with reference TRBV28 and TRBJ1-1 gives the whole variable domain DVKVTQSSRYLVKRTGEKVFLECVQDMDHENMFWYRQDPGLGLRLIYFSYDVKMKEKGDIPEGYSVSREKKERFSLILESASTNQTSMYLCATTRGWPFFGQGTRLTVV.

The chain joins TRBV4-3 to TRBJ1-2, with D unclear. Between the trimmed V and J ends, which lost 1 base and 8 bases, there was a span of 11 bases. The CDR3 has 13 residues. Germline-derived CDR1 and CDR2 are LGHNA and YSLEER. The CDR3 sequence: CASSQVGDGGYTF. CDR3 nucleotide sequence: TGCGCCAGCAGCCAAGTCGGGGATGGCGGCTACACCTTC.

The chain uses TRBV6-5 and TRBJ1-5; the D gene is possibly TRBD1 (5 bases). The CDR3 sequence is 13 residues long. V gave up 4 bases and J gave up 7 bases, with 11 bases separating them. Germline CDR1 MNHEY, CDR2 SVGAGI. CDR3 nucleotides: TGTGCCAGCAGTTCCTCGAGGGACCAGCCCCAGCATTTT. This translates into CASSSSRDQPQHF.

This clone was picked up one time. The sample contains more than one DNA sequence encoding this CDR3. This chain connects TRBV18 to TRBJ1-1, with 7 bases identical to TRBD1. J was trimmed by 1 base and V by 4 bases; bases with no gene match: 3. The CDR3 extends over 14 amino acids. CDR1 is KGHSH, CDR2 LQKENI, per germline. In DNA form, the CDR3 reads TGTGCCAGCTCACAAGGGACAGCGAACACTGAAGCTTTCTTT. Its translation: CASSQGTANTEAFF.

J is TRBJ2-3 and V is TRBV6-5; 7 bases are shared with TRBD1. Germline loops: CDR1 MNHEY, CDR2 SVGAGI. V shed 6 bases and J 4 bases; nucleotides not matched to a gene: 1. The CDR3 is made up of 12 amino acids. CDR3 nucleotide sequence: TGTGCCAGCAGGACAGGGTCAGATACGCAGTATTTT. It translates to CASRTGSDTQYF.

The chain uses TRBV27 and TRBJ2-1; 7 bases match TRBD1. V shed 4 bases, J shed 0 bases, and the junction held 9 bases outside the gene matches. CDR1 and CDR2 (germline): MNHEY, SMNVEV (reference sequence). The CDR3 consists of 17 residues. CDR3 residues: CASSSPPGQISYNEQFF. In DNA form, the CDR3 reads TGTGCCAGCAGTTCTCCCCCGGGACAGATCTCCTACAATGAGCAGTTCTTC.

V gene TRBV19 combines with J gene TRBJ1-5; D not resolved. The ends were cut back, 7 bases at V and 6 bases at J, with 22 bases in the middle. The CDR3 consists of 16 residues. Looked up from germline, CDR1 is LNHDA and CDR2 is SQIVND (reference sequence). CDR3 residues: CASTSTWDRWSQPQHF. The CDR3 region has the DNA TGTGCCAGTACCTCAACTTGGGATAGGTGGAGTCAGCCCCAGCATTTT.

The chain carries TRBV15 and TRBJ1-1; unclear D gene. From germline, CDR1 is LNHNV and CDR2 YYDKDF (reference sequence). V was clipped by 1 base and J by 8 bases, with 8 bases between them. This CDR3 has 12 amino acids. The CDR3 sequence: CATSRVKGEAFF. The CDR3 DNA sequence: TGTGCCACCAGCAGAGTTAAAGGGGAAGCTTTCTTT.

This clone is a singleton in its sample. The chain joins TRBV5-4 to TRBJ2-2; tentatively, D is TRBD1 (7 bases). Trimming cost V 1 base and J 5 bases, with 18 bases left between them. Germline CDR1 SGHNT, CDR2 YYREEE (reference sequence). This CDR3 contains 17 residues. In DNA, the CDR3 is TGTGCCAGCAGCTTGTCATCCGGGACAGCGGGTACCGGGGAGCTGTTTTTT. Protein sequence: CASSLSSGTAGTGELFF.

Written as DNA, the CDR3 is TGTGCCAGCAGCCCCAGGGGGCTAGGAGAGACCCAGTACTTC. Translation: CASSPRGLGETQYF. The chain links TRBV11-2 to TRBJ2-5; the match to TRBD1 covers 8 bases. Per the germline V gene, CDR1 is SGHAT and CDR2 is FQNNGV. The V and J ends lost 5 bases and 4 bases, in that order; junction bases with no gene match: 6. This CDR3 is 14 amino acids long. Full variable domain (remainder filled in from reference TRBV11-2 and TRBJ2-5): EAGVAQSPRYKIIEKRQSVAFWCNPISGHATLYWYQQILGQGPKLLIQFQNNGVVDDSQLPKDRFSAERLKGVDSTLKIQPAKLEDSAVYLCASSPRGLGETQYFGPGTRLLVL.

The chain recombines TRBV2 with TRBJ1-3; the match to TRBD1 covers 9 bases. The germline V gene has CDR1 SNHLY and CDR2 FYNNEI. There are 16 residues in the CDR3. V trimming: 4 bases; J trimming: 4 bases; junction bases outside the gene matches: 8. This CDR3 is CASSVLGQGTGNTIYF. The CDR3 bases are TGTGCCAGCAGTGTCCTGGGACAGGGAACGGGAAACACCATATATTTT.

Remarks on this clone: The sample has other DNA sequences that encode this CDR3 too. The genes are TRBV27 and TRBJ2-1, with 13 bases identical to TRBD2. V gave up 6 bases and J gave up 7 bases; unmatched junction bases: 6. Germline CDR1 is MNHEY and CDR2 is SMNVEV (reference sequence). The CDR3 contains 15 residues. CDR3: CASSPRTSGSNEQFF. CDR3 nucleotides: TGTGCCAGCAGCCCCCGGACTAGCGGGAGTAATGAGCAGTTCTTC.

The rearrangement links TRBV7-3 to TRBJ2-3, with D unclear. The CDR3 loop spans 14 amino acids. V dropped 1 base and J dropped 4 bases, with 9 bases sitting between them. Germline values: CDR1 SGHTA, CDR2 FQGTGA. Written as DNA, the CDR3 is TGTGCCAGCAGCTTAATCCCGGGTCCAGATACGCAGTATTTT. Its protein is CASSLIPGPDTQYF.